The rows below give T cell receptor beta chains drawn from one sample of a study of identical twins. TCRdb reprocessed the 5' RACE reads via MiXCR and lists one record per CDR3 protein. The sample has roughly 720,000 distinct CDR3 sequences, about 20% seen once. These data also formed part of another study, on T cells expressing NK-cell markers.

The sequencing sample was made of PBMCs. The source is a woman aged 18-30 years in good health. Each CDR3 is given with its conserved first and last residue. D genes are given only for firm matches. Clone size, where shown, is once, few, many, or a class for clones that have expanded.

D gene | CDR3 length | clone size | J gene | V gene | CDR3 protein | CDR3 DNA
- | 15 | few | TRBJ2-3 | TRBV12-3/TRBV12-4 | CASGPRLVSADTQYF | TGTGCCAGCGGACCGAGACTAGTTTCCGCAGATACGCAGTATTTT
- | 18 | few | TRBJ1-2 | TRBV29-1 | CSVEDRGEDRSNNYGYTF | TGCAGCGTTGAAGATCGAGGGGAGGACAGATCCAACAACTATGGCTACACCTTC
- | 15 | few | TRBJ1-5 | TRBV10-3 | CAISEREGTGQPQHF | TGTGCCATCAGTGAGAGGGAGGGAACAGGGCAGCCCCAGCATTTT
- | 15 | - | TRBJ2-5 | TRBV5-1 | CASSPGTLNRETQYF | TGCGCCAGCAGCCCCGGGACTTTGAATCGAGAGACCCAGTACTTC
- | 17 | few | TRBJ2-5 | TRBV12-3/TRBV12-4 | CASSSHFPVAGVETQYF | TGTGCCAGCAGTAGCCATTTTCCCGTAGCAGGGGTGGAGACCCAGTACTTC
- | 14 | many | TRBJ1-1 | TRBV5-1 | CASSLARPNTEAFF | TGCGCCAGCAGCTTGGCGCGCCCGAACACTGAAGCTTTCTTT
- | 14 | - | TRBJ1-1 | TRBV12-3/TRBV12-4 | CASNAGLMNTEAFF | TGTGCCAGCAACGCGGGACTAATGAACACTGAAGCTTTCTTT
- | 15 | - | TRBJ1-6 | TRBV7-2 | CASSPGPGHNSPLHF | TGTGCCAGCAGCCCAGGACCCGGACATAATTCACCCCTCCACTTT
TRBD2 | 15 | once | TRBJ2-7 | TRBV18 | CASSPAGLAGDEQYF | TGTGCCAGCTCACCTGCCGGACTAGCGGGGGACGAGCAGTACTTC
- | 16 | - | TRBJ2-1 | TRBV9 | CASSVKIQSSYNEQFF | TGTGCCAGCAGCGTAAAAATCCAGAGCTCCTACAATGAGCAGTTCTTC
TRBD2 | 16 | - | TRBJ2-1 | TRBV12-3/TRBV12-4 | CASSFVAGGIYNEQFF | TGTGCCAGCAGTTTCGTAGCGGGAGGGATATACAATGAGCAGTTCTTC
- | 13 | - | TRBJ2-3 | TRBV10-3 | CAISAQGADTQYF | TGTGCCATCAGTGCGCAGGGTGCAGATACGCAGTATTTT
- | 16 | - | TRBJ2-1 | TRBV4-3 | CASSQVTGSVHREQFF | TGCGCCAGCAGCCAAGTTACCGGGAGCGTCCATCGTGAGCAGTTCTTC
- | 12 | many | TRBJ1-2 | TRBV12-3/TRBV12-4 | CASSDSLYGYTF | TGTGCCAGCAGTGACAGTCTCTATGGCTACACCTTC
- | 13 | few | TRBJ2-1 | TRBV7-2 | CASSLTQPSVQFF | TGTGCCAGCAGCTTAACCCAACCATCGGTGCAGTTCTTC
- | 17 | - | TRBJ2-3 | TRBV4-3 | CASSQEARYTSTDTQYF | TGCGCCAGCAGCCAAGAAGCTCGGTATACTAGCACAGATACGCAGTATTTT
TRBD2 | 16 | - | TRBJ2-3 | TRBV12-3/TRBV12-4 | CASSFLRGGPTDTQYF | TGTGCCAGCAGTTTCCTGCGGGGGGGCCCCACAGATACGCAGTATTTT
- | 14 | - | TRBJ2-1 | TRBV29-1 | CSALGPTSPNEQFF | TGCAGCGCCTTAGGCCCCACTAGCCCCAATGAGCAGTTCTTC
- | 13 | - | TRBJ2-7 | TRBV7-8 | CASRERGMGEQYF | TGTGCCAGCAGAGAACGGGGAATGGGCGAGCAGTACTTC
TRBD2 | 12 | - | TRBJ2-7 | TRBV3-1 | CASRGLALEQYF | TGTGCCTCCCGGGGACTAGCACTCGAGCAGTACTTC
- | 13 | - | TRBJ2-5 | TRBV5-4 | CASSMKIQETQYF | TGTGCCAGCAGCATGAAAATTCAAGAGACCCAGTACTTC
- | 13 | - | TRBJ2-7 | TRBV10-1 | CASSELRGYEQYF | TGCGCCAGCAGTGAGCTACGTGGCTACGAGCAGTACTTC
- | 12 | few | TRBJ2-1 | TRBV4-1 | CASSQDRHEQFF | TGCGCCAGCAGCCAAGATAGACATGAGCAGTTCTTC
- | 13 | few | TRBJ2-1 | TRBV6-6 | CASGGKGNNEQFF | TGTGCCAGCGGCGGGAAGGGGAACAATGAGCAGTTCTTC
- | 13 | - | TRBJ2-2 | TRBV6-5 | CAGGSANTGELFF | TGTGCCGGTGGTTCCGCGAACACCGGGGAGCTGTTTTTT
- | 14 | - | TRBJ2-1 | TRBV5-1 | CASSLGYGINEQFF | TGCGCCAGCAGCTTGGGGTACGGAATCAATGAGCAGTTCTTC
- | 13 | few | TRBJ2-1 | TRBV20-1 | CSAWNRGSYKQFF | TGCAGTGCTTGGAACCGGGGGTCATATAAGCAGTTCTTC
- | 14 | - | TRBJ2-7 | TRBV10-2 | CASSERTRGYEQYF | TGCGCCAGCAGTGAGAGGACGCGGGGCTACGAGCAGTACTTC
- | 16 | - | TRBJ1-1 | TRBV5-1 | CASSITGTEMNTEAFF | TGCGCCAGCAGCATAACCGGGACTGAGATGAACACTGAAGCTTTCTTT
- | 14 | - | TRBJ1-1 | TRBV3-1 | CASSRSPGLTEAFF | TGTGCCAGCAGCCGTTCACCAGGGCTTACTGAAGCTTTCTTT
- | 13 | few | TRBJ2-5 | TRBV12-5 | CASGLWTEETQYF | TGTGCTAGTGGTCTCTGGACGGAAGAGACCCAGTACTTC
TRBD2 | 14 | - | TRBJ2-7 | TRBV3-1 | CASSQQGGGNEQYF | TGTGCCAGCAGCCAACAGGGCGGGGGAAACGAGCAGTACTTC
- | 13 | - | TRBJ2-3 | TRBV10-3 | CAIREMSTDTQYF | TGTGCCATCAGGGAGATGAGCACAGATACGCAGTATTTT
TRBD1 | 15 | few | TRBJ1-2 | TRBV12-3/TRBV12-4 | CASMGRRRGANGYTF | TGTGCCAGCATGGGCCGGCGCAGGGGGGCTAATGGCTACACCTTC
TRBD2 | 13 | - | TRBJ2-1 | TRBV4-3 | CASSPGEGNEQFF | TGCGCCAGCAGCCCCGGGGAGGGCAATGAGCAGTTCTTC
- | 13 | few | TRBJ1-5 | TRBV6-5 | CASSYGLDQPQHF | TGTGCCAGCAGTTACGGCTTGGATCAGCCCCAGCATTTT
- | 10 | few | TRBJ2-1 | TRBV12-3/TRBV12-4 | CASGANEQFF | TGTGCCAGCGGGGCCAATGAGCAGTTCTTC
TRBD1 | 13 | - | TRBJ2-3 | TRBV9 | CASSKTGSDTQYF | TGTGCCAGCAGCAAGACAGGGTCAGATACGCAGTATTTT
TRBD1 | 16 | - | TRBJ2-1 | TRBV24-1 | CATSASGTGLYNEQFF | TGTGCCACCAGTGCTTCCGGGACAGGGTTATACAATGAGCAGTTCTTC
TRBD2 | 17 | few | TRBJ2-3 | TRBV7-9 | CASSLIIGGGTPDTQYF | TGTGCCAGCAGCTTAATTATCGGCGGGGGAACGCCAGATACGCAGTATTTT
- | 12 | many | TRBJ2-1 | TRBV12-3/TRBV12-4 | CASSPQGHEQFF | TGTGCCAGCAGTCCACAGGGTCACGAGCAGTTCTTC
- | 16 | few | TRBJ2-4 | TRBV12-3/TRBV12-4 | CASSHYATQHMDIQYF | TGTGCCAGCAGTCATTATGCGACCCAGCATATGGACATTCAGTACTTC
- | 15 | - | TRBJ2-5 | TRBV6-1 | CASSEGASLWETQYF | TGTGCCAGCAGTGAGGGGGCCAGCCTCTGGGAGACCCAGTACTTC
- | 12 | - | TRBJ2-1 | TRBV20-1 | CSAEGGANEQFF | TGCAGTGCAGAGGGCGGGGCGAATGAGCAGTTCTTC
- | 14 | few | TRBJ1-2 | TRBV12-3/TRBV12-4 | CASTIQGRPRGYTF | TGTGCCAGCACCATCCAGGGCCGCCCACGTGGCTACACCTTC
TRBD2 | 16 | few | TRBJ2-1 | TRBV3-1 | CASSLNGGLAREEQFF | TGTGCCAGCAGTCTAAATGGGGGACTAGCGAGGGAAGAGCAGTTCTTC